This paragraph covers one T cell receptor (beta chain) sequence. This clonotype was recorded a few times. Its antigen is still unknown. There are no base qualities to consult, and no much larger clone falls within one base. This specimen belongs to a study of blood T cells in healthy people across ages (dated by TCRdb to about 2015). For context, the study as a whole: Template switching captured roughly one uniquely barcoded TCR beta cDNA molecule per two T cells in model experiments. Using deep sequencing normalized with unique cDNA molecular identifiers, the study measured how TCR beta repertoire diversity changes with age. Four age groups were formed from the donors: young (average approximately 15 years), middle-aged (just under 40), aged (62) and long-lived (less than 85). Using the same blood draw, the study looked at two additional independent replicas of 1 million unique cDNA reads for two donors, one aged 18 to 30 and the other aged 80 or older. Broad study findings and their caveats: Since profiling was done on bulk unsorted PBMCs, naive and antigen-experienced compartments could not be conclusively compared. Compared with the aged group, the long-lived group had more naive CD4+ T cells, fewer expanded clones and increased TCR diversity, a pattern suggesting age selection. A strong correlation was found between observed TCR beta diversity and the percentage of naive T cells measured by flow cytometry. Observed TCR beta diversity per million T cells fell roughly linearly with age, and a significant reduction was already apparent by age approximately 41. Estimates of total diversity based on one million sequenced T cells were considered lower bounds and underestimates. Donor CMV infection status was unknown, potentially confounding age-related changes in expanded clonotypes.

Libraries were constructed by 5' RACE. These reads were obtained on an Illumina HiSeq 2500. A second PCR of roughly 7 to 11 cycles was performed with a sample-barcoded 5' primer and a J-beta primer mix. Each TCR beta cDNA molecule received a unique molecular identifier from a template-switch 5' adaptor carrying 12 random nucleotides. Each sample yielded at least 2.5 million CDR3-containing paired-end reads. First-strand cDNA was synthesized from all RNA with the Mint cDNA synthesis kit, primed by a TRBC-specific oligonucleotide. After uracil-DNA glycosylase treatment, a first 18-cycle PCR used universal primers M1SS and BC2_uni_R on all cDNA. For the original study's pipeline: For normalization, 1 million high-quality reads were randomly selected from each sample, with every read carrying a distinct molecular identifier. Reads with shared molecular identifiers were discarded instead of being binned into consensus sequences. MiTCR, with a Q25 quality threshold and the strictest error-elimination algorithm, was used for CDR3 identification, clonotype clustering and error correction. A nonparametric unseen species model with Euler transformation was used to estimate a lower bound on total TCR beta diversity. TCRdb cleaned the public reads at Q25 with fastp, built clones with MiXCR and kept in-frame beta chains. CDR3 protein duplicates are merged, each entry listing the most common genes and DNA. The V and J calls follow TCRdb's processing rather than the paper's. The sample table lists fewer than 800,000 distinct CDR3 sequences, around 25% of them with a count of one. The ten largest clones represent 9% to 9.5% of the sample.

Donors were about 36 systemically healthy Caucasian individuals from Russia aged roughly 6 to 95 years. Roughly 10 milliliters of peripheral blood were collected from each donor into EDTA-treated Vacutainer tubes. PBMCs were isolated by Ficoll-Paque density-gradient centrifugation, with at least 6.5 million obtained per sample. Trizol reagent was used to extract total RNA from the PBMCs, yielding at least 6 micrograms per sample. For every donor, flow cytometry on a PBMC aliquot measured the percentage of naive CD45RAhigh/CD27high T cells. From its cysteine to its phenylalanine, the CDR3 spans 15 amino acids. Only the CDR3 region is kept as DNA, spanning 45 bases read in frame from base 1. Looking up the germline V gene yields CDR1 LGHNA and CDR2 YSLEER. The germline ends are 9 bases apart after V is trimmed by 4 bases and J by 0 bases. These data were also reused for a study on T cells of mothers and their children. Reported in the second study: Nine systemically healthy Caucasian individuals served as donors, namely three mothers together with their six children. cDNA synthesis used all of the extracted RNA, with 1.5 ug of RNA in each 15 ul reaction. In the second PCR, sample barcodes and 2-4 random nucleotides were introduced via the M1S primer. Over 8.5 million TCR beta CDR3 reads were obtained for each mother, and 2.5 million to 3 million reads were obtained for each child. TCR recombination output is similarly shaped by thymic selection in related and unrelated pairs, with a minor effect exerted by inherited differences. Normalized repertoire overlap in related mother-child pairs was always slightly higher than in unrelated mother-child pairs, but the difference was never significant. Persistent microchimeric T cell clones were not detected, at a sensitivity of about 100 clones per million clonotypes. In the study, deep NGS was used to compare the TCR beta repertoires of mothers and children, and features distinguishing related mother-child pairs from unrelated individuals were sought. Mothers averaged roughly 40 +/- 4 years of age and children averaged about 12 +/- 4 years. Libraries were sequenced on Illumina HiSeq 2000 with 100+100 nt paired-end reads after adapter ligation with NEBNext reagents. Mother and child libraries were prepared a month apart and sequenced in separate runs to prevent cross-contamination. Each donor had between about 450,000 and 2,100,000 distinct TCR beta clonotypes identified. Naive TCR beta clonotypes were estimated from low-frequency clonotypes matched to each donor's FACS-determined naive share, without sorting.

The clonotype was recovered from a boy younger than 18 in good health. The sample comprised blood. In this chain, TRBV4-3 is recombined with TRBJ1-4; the D gene is unclear. The DNA reads TGCGCCAGCAGCCCGGGGTGGGCAACTAATGAAAAACTGTTTTTT. Its translation is CASSPGWATNEKLFF.